The clone carrying this T cell receptor (beta chain) was found a few times. Its antigen is not known. Buffy coats from healthy blood donors served as controls. Unmatched junction bases numbered 1, after V lost 4 bases and J lost 0 bases. CDR1 is GTSNPN and CDR2 is SVGIG in the germline V gene (reference sequence). This CDR3 is built from 13 residues. The source of the sample is a study of STAT5B mutations in CD4+ large granular lymphocyte leukemia. Regarding the study as a whole: Main leukemic clonotypes were patient-specific, but about 26% appeared at low frequency elsewhere.

Assay used: immunoSEQ multiplex PCR; TCRdb lists only in-frame clones, some missing. Of about 32,000 clones in the sample, roughly 77% were seen once. Material: CD4+ T cells from blood buffy coats. The clonotype comes from a human donor in good health. This chain connects TRBV30 to TRBJ1-1, with 8 bases that match TRBD1. The CDR3: CAWMGQVNTEAFF. CDR3 nucleotide sequence: TGTGCCTGGATGGGACAGGTGAACACTGAAGCTTTCTTT.